The rows below give T cell receptor beta chains drawn from one sample of a study of blood T cell repertoires in COVID-19. Measured with immunoSEQ multiplex PCR; TCRdb has only the in-frame clones, and not every one. The table shows some 130,000 clones, with approximately 78% occurring only once. Sequencing was done on a sample of PBMCs or T cells enriched from blood (not recorded which). The receptor set was obtained from a woman aged 50 to 60 who had recovered from COVID-19. CDR3s include the opening cysteine and the closing phenylalanine or tryptophan. The order of the fields is clone size, D gene, J gene, V gene, CDR3 protein, CDR3 DNA. D genes are given only for firm matches. Expanded clones get a size class; other rows say once, few or many, or leave the size out.

. | . | TRBJ1-1 | TRBV5-1 | CASSLNPGQGLFTEAFF | TGCGCCAGCAGCTTGAACCCCGGGCAGGGACTATTCACTGAAGCTTTCTTT
. | . | TRBJ2-5 | TRBV11-2 | CASSSLKARTRVEETQYF | TGTGCCAGCAGCTCCCTCAAGGCCCGTACCAGGGTGGAAGAGACCCAGTACTTC
. | TRBD1 | TRBJ1-2 | TRBV20-1 | CSSTGGYGYTF | TGCAGTTCGACAGGGGGTTATGGCTACACCTTC
. | . | TRBJ1-5 | TRBV28 | CASTSDGGEYSNQPQHF | TGTGCCAGCACCTCTGACGGAGGGGAATATAGCAATCAGCCCCAGCATTTT
. | . | TRBJ2-2 | TRBV4-2 | CASSRGGAENTGELFF | TGTGCCAGCAGCCGAGGGGGGGCGGAAAACACCGGGGAGCTGTTTTTT
. | TRBD1 | TRBJ1-6 | TRBV11-2 | CASSRDRMNSPLHF | TGTGCCAGCAGCAGGGACAGAATGAATTCACCCCTCCACTTT
medium-sized | . | TRBJ1-2 | TRBV6-1 | CASSEAAGLGGYTF | TGTGCCAGCAGTGAAGCGGCGGGGCTAGGGGGCTACACCTTC
. | . | TRBJ1-2 | TRBV29-1 | CSVEGREGPTSYGYTF | TGCAGCGTTGAAGGGAGAGAGGGTCCTACCTCCTATGGCTACACCTTC
. | . | TRBJ1-4 | TRBV27 | CASSFYRAPNEKLFF | TGTGCCAGCAGCTTTTACAGGGCACCTAATGAAAAACTGTTTTTT
. | . | TRBJ1-1 | TRBV3-1/TRBV3-2 | CASSNGAGSTEAFF | TGTGCCAGCAGCAACGGGGCCGGGAGCACTGAAGCTTTCTTT
. | TRBD1 | TRBJ1-6 | TRBV27 | CASSMDRGSPLHF | TGTGCCAGCAGTATGGACAGGGGATCACCCCTCCACTTT
. | TRBD1 | TRBJ1-3 | TRBV7-6 | CASSLLVAGGRGNTIYF | TGTGCCAGCAGCTTACTGGTGGCAGGGGGAAGAGGAAACACCATATATTTT
. | TRBD1 | TRBJ2-1 | TRBV6-5 | CASHRAGGLVVQFF | TGTGCCAGCCATCGGGCAGGGGGCTTAGTGGTTCAGTTCTTC
. | . | TRBJ1-1 | TRBV9 | CASSVSFGGATEAFF | TGTGCCAGCAGCGTCTCCTTTGGGGGGGCCACTGAAGCTTTCTTT
. | . | TRBJ1-3 | TRBV10-3 | CAITDSDSGNTIYF | TGTGCCATCACTGACAGCGACTCTGGAAACACCATATATTTT
. | . | TRBJ1-2 | TRBV28 | CASSGTLDNYGYTF | TGTGCCAGCAGTGGGACACTTGATAACTATGGCTACACCTTC
. | TRBD1 | TRBJ1-5 | TRBV5-1 | CASSAEGQVNQPQHF | TGCGCCAGCAGCGCCGAGGGACAGGTTAATCAGCCCCAGCATTTT
. | TRBD1 | TRBJ1-1 | TRBV6-2/TRBV6-3 | CASSEDRSGAFF | TGTGCCAGCAGTGAGGACAGGTCCGGCGCTTTCTTT
. | TRBD1 | TRBJ2-7 | TRBV29-1 | CSVEDRDRAYEQYF | TGCAGCGTTGAAGATAGGGACAGGGCCTACGAGCAGTACTTC
. | TRBD2 | TRBJ2-5 | TRBV27 | CASSRVLAGGEETQYF | TGTGCCAGCAGTCGGGTTCTAGCGGGGGGGGAGGAGACCCAGTACTTC
. | TRBD1 | TRBJ2-7 | TRBV5-1 | CASSLQGISYEQYF | TGCGCCAGCAGCTTACAGGGGATTTCCTACGAGCAGTACTTC
. | . | TRBJ1-1 | TRBV5-4 | CASSLGGTGGTEAFF | TGTGCCAGCAGCCTTGGCGGGACGGGTGGCACTGAAGCTTTCTTT
. | . | TRBJ1-4 | TRBV3-1/TRBV3-2 | CASSQDYRSEKLFF | TGTGCCAGCAGCCAAGATTACAGGTCTGAAAAACTGTTTTTT
. | . | TRBJ2-1 | TRBV7-7 | CASSLGQRNEQFF | TGTGCCAGCAGCTTAGGGCAGAGGAATGAGCAGTTCTTC
. | . | TRBJ1-5 | TRBV6-5 | CASSSPAGGNQPQHF | TGTGCCAGCAGTTCCCCCGCAGGGGGCAATCAGCCCCAGCATTTT
few | . | TRBJ2-5 | TRBV3-1/TRBV3-2 | CASSPGETQYF | TGTGCCAGCAGCCCGGGGGAGACCCAGTACTTC
. | TRBD1 | TRBJ2-1 | TRBV5-6 | CASSLSGTGYNEQFF | TGTGCCAGCAGCTTGTCAGGGACAGGCTACAATGAGCAGTTCTTC
. | . | TRBJ2-5 | TRBV2 | CASSVRQETQYF | TGTGCCAGCAGTGTTAGACAAGAGACCCAGTACTTC
. | TRBD1 | TRBJ2-3 | TRBV28 | CASRTGVQRTDTQYF | TGTGCCAGCAGGACAGGGGTGCAACGGACAGATACGCAGTATTTT
. | TRBD1 | TRBJ1-2 | TRBV4-1 | CASSQSPGTGDGYTF | TGCGCCAGCAGCCAATCTCCTGGGACAGGGGACGGCTACACCTTC
. | TRBD2 | TRBJ2-1 | TRBV7-3 | CASSPGTSGDEQFF | TGTGCCAGCAGCCCCGGGACTAGCGGCGATGAGCAGTTCTTC
. | TRBD1 | TRBJ1-2 | TRBV11-2 | CASSGQDREITYGYTF | TGTGCCAGCAGCGGGCAGGACAGGGAGATTACCTATGGCTACACCTTC